Each of the 6 T cell receptor beta chains below was sequenced from the same sample in a study of molecular identifiers for immune sequencing clone quantification. TCRdb re-called the PCR reads through MiXCR, storing one row per CDR3 protein. The table records about half a million distinct CDR3 sequences, about a fifth of them present only once. Sequencing was performed on naive CD8+ T cells from blood, with Jurkat cell RNA spiked in. Subset here: FACS-sorted CD8+CD4-CCR7+CD45RA+ naive T cells. These receptors all come from a human donor in good health. Some libraries in this study had Jurkat cell RNA spiked in.

To note about this clonotype: A read error may be the cause here, since a much bigger clone is one base away. The chain couples TRBV20-1 to TRBJ2-3; a weak D match, TRBD1 (7 bases). The CDR3 has 14 residues. The germline V gene has CDR1 DFQATT and CDR2 SNEGSKA (reference sequence). The CDR3 loop is CSAEGAVSTGTQYF. The CDR3 DNA sequence: TGCAGTGCGGAGGGGGCGGTGAGCACAGGTACGCAGTATTTT.

In the case of this clonotype: At one boundary the junction diverges from the germline segment, which might be a read error. The V gene is TRBV10-2, the J gene TRBJ1-1, with TRBD1 as a possible D gene (6 bases). The CDR3 loop spans 14 amino acids. Germline V lookup: CDR1 WSHSY, CDR2 SAAADI. CDR3 residues: CANSESQGSTEAFF. CDR3 coding DNA: TGCGCCAACAGTGAATCACAGGGTAGTACTGAAGCTTTCTTT.

This clonotype was observed many times. The chain uses TRBV18 and TRBJ2-3; tentatively, D is TRBD2 (6 bases). V was clipped by 3 bases and J by 1 base, with 17 bases between them. The CDR3 consists of 17 residues. CDR1 and CDR2 (germline): KGHSH, LQKENI. As DNA, the CDR3 is TGTGCCAGCTCACCGTCAGGGAGGACGAGAGGCACAGATACGCAGTATTTT. It encodes CASSPSGRTRGTDTQYF. Combining the CDR3 with reference TRBV18 and TRBJ2-3 gives the whole variable domain NAGVMQNPRHLVRRRGQEARLRCSPMKGHSHVYWYRQLPEEGLKFMVYLQKENIIDESGMPKERFSAEFPKEGPSILRIQQVVRGDSAAYFCASSPSGRTRGTDTQYFGPGTRLTVL.

This clonotype was detected only a few times. J is TRBJ2-1 and V is TRBV7-2, with 9 bases identical to TRBD2. CDR1 and CDR2 (germline): SGHTA, FQGNSA. Germline trimming cut 4 bases from V and 3 bases from J; bases unmatched to any gene: 4. The CDR3 is 15 amino acids. The DNA of the CDR3 is TGTGCCAGCAGCTCGAGCGGGAGGCGCTACAATGAGCAGTTCTTC. Encoded protein: CASSSSGRRYNEQFF. The whole variable domain, filled in from reference TRBV7-2 and TRBJ2-1, reads GAGVSQSPSNKVTEKGKDVELRCDPISGHTALYWYRQSLGQGLEFLIYFQGNSAPDKSGLPSDRFSAERTGGSVSTLTIQRTQQEDSAVYLCASSSSGRRYNEQFFGPGTRLTVL.

This clonotype has a handful of counts. This rearrangement joins TRBV29-1 to TRBJ1-1; D not certain. Trimming took off 1 base at V and 6 bases at J, with 9 bases between the two ends. This CDR3 is 12 amino acids long. The germline V gene has CDR1 SQVTM and CDR2 ANQGSEA. The CDR3 loop is CSVEASGPEAFF. The CDR3, as DNA: TGCAGCGTTGAAGCCTCGGGCCCTGAAGCTTTCTTT.

As concerns this clonotype: One junction end disagrees with the germline gene, perhaps due to a read error. V and J are TRBV7-7 and TRBJ2-3, with a weak D call TRBD2 (5 bases). This CDR3 contains 13 residues. CDR1 is SSHAT and CDR2 is FNYEAQ in the germline V gene (reference sequence). CDR3 sequence: CASSFRTGDTQYF. The CDR3 bases are TGTGCTAGCAGCTTCCGGACTGGAGATACGCAGTATTTT.